Below, 25 T cell receptor beta chains from the same sample are listed, as sequenced in a study of CD8+ T cells in alopecia areata. cDNA reverse transcribed from extracted RNA served as the sequencing template. Some clones are missing from TCRdb's copy, which holds only in-frame ones; the method was immunoSEQ multiplex PCR. This table holds more than 150,000 clones, 40% to 65% found once. The source material was CD8+ T cells sorted from blood, sampled at week 0. The source is a human donor with alopecia areata.

The gene calls are TRBV6-5 and TRBJ2-1; perhaps TRBD2 as D (6 bases). This CDR3 spans 16 amino acids. Germline assignment: CDR1 MNHEY and CDR2 SVGAGI. Between the trimmed V and J ends, which lost 4 bases and 0 bases, there was a span of 13 bases. CDR3 sequence reads: CASSSNLATSYNEQFF. CDR3 coding DNA: TGTGCCAGCAGTTCAAACCTAGCGACCTCCTACAATGAGCAGTTCTTC.

There are a few counts of this clone. The chain couples TRBV7-6 to TRBJ2-5; D is possibly TRBD1 (5 bases). Trimming stripped 4 bases from V and 11 bases from J, with 23 bases between. The CDR3 contains 15 residues. The germline gives CDR1 SGHVS, CDR2 FNYEAQ. CDR3 in amino acids: CASSSDAGRSFEQYF. The CDR3 DNA follows: TGTGCCAGCAGCTCGGACGCAGGGCGTTCGTTTGAGCAGTACTTC. The entire variable domain, with the rest obtained from reference TRBV7-6 and TRBJ2-5, is as follows: GAGVSQSPRYKVTKRGQDVALRCDPISGHVSLYWYRQALGQGPEFLTYFNYEAQQDKSGLPNDRFSAERPEGSISTLTIQRTEQRDSAMYRCASSSDAGRSFEQYFGPGTRLLVL.

This rearrangement joins TRBV29-1 to TRBJ1-1, with D tentatively TRBD1 (5 bases). V gave up 2 bases and J gave up 3 bases, with 16 bases separating them. The CDR3 runs 15 residues. Germline assignment: CDR1 SQVTM and CDR2 ANQGSEA. CDR3 sequence (DNA): TGCAGCGTTGAAAGTGGGGCGGGTTGGTACACTGAAGCTTTCTTT. Amino acids: CSVESGAGWYTEAFF.

This clone was seen only a few times. The rearrangement joins TRBV30 to TRBJ1-2, with 7 bases fitting TRBD1. This CDR3 has 14 residues. The V and J ends lost 0 bases and 4 bases, in that order; junction bases with no gene match: 5. Germline assignment: CDR1 GTSNPN and CDR2 SVGIG (reference sequence). DNA of the CDR3: TGTGCCTGGAGTGTACTCCGGGACAGCTATGGCTACACCTTC. It is translated as CAWSVLRDSYGYTF.

This clone was observed a handful of times. The chain links TRBV4-1 to TRBJ1-5; D not resolved. Trimming took off 0 bases at V and 4 bases at J, with 7 bases between the two ends. CDR1 and CDR2 (germline): MGHRA, YSYEKL. The CDR3 sequence is 14 residues long. The DNA for the CDR3 is TGCGCCAGCAGCCAAGATCAAGGTAATCAGCCCCAGCATTTT. Encoded protein: CASSQDQGNQPQHF.

The rearrangement uses TRBV2 and TRBJ2-7; tentatively, D is TRBD1 or TRBD2 (5 bases each). Trimming took off 8 bases at V and 4 bases at J, with 15 bases between the two ends. The length of the CDR3 is 13 residues. Germline assignment: CDR1 SNHLY and CDR2 FYNNEI. The CDR3 DNA sequence: TGTGCCAGCGTCCCGGGGCTGGGATACGAGCAGTACTTC. Translated, it gives CASVPGLGYEQYF.

The rearrangement joins TRBV29-1 to TRBJ2-2; the match to TRBD2 covers 15 bases. Trimming at V came to 7 bases and at J to 7 bases, leaving 1 base not matched to a gene. CDR1 is SQVTM, CDR2 ANQGSEA, per germline. The length of the CDR3 is 13 residues. CDR3 loop: CSGTSGGDGELFF. The CDR3 DNA reads as TGCAGCGGGACTAGCGGGGGGGACGGGGAGCTGTTTTTT.

In this sample, this clone turned up a few times. The V and J genes are TRBV27 and TRBJ2-1, with TRBD2 identical over 11 bases. CDR1 and CDR2 (germline): MNHEY, SMNVEV (reference sequence). CDR3 length equals 15 residues. The V segment lost 7 bases and the J segment 2 bases; nucleotides outside the gene matches: 4. The CDR3 protein is CASTVAGGPYNEQFF. The CDR3 nucleotides read TGTGCCAGCACCGTAGCGGGGGGGCCCTACAATGAGCAGTTCTTC.

The rearrangement links TRBV7-6 to TRBJ1-1; TRBD1 is a possible D gene (5 bases). The CDR3 has 13 residues. Germline V lookup: CDR1 SGHVS, CDR2 FNYEAQ. V dropped 5 bases and J dropped 4 bases, with 11 bases sitting between them. Here the CDR3 DNA reads TGTGCCAGCAGCCCTGGGGGGTCCACTGAAGCTTTCTTT. Translation: CASSPGGSTEAFF.

The rearrangement uses TRBV6-1 and TRBJ2-2, with D perhaps assigned TRBD1 or TRBD2 (5 bases each). From germline, CDR1 is MNHNS and CDR2 SASEGT. V lost 4 bases to trimming and J lost 2 bases, with 14 bases between them. The CDR3 extends over 16 amino acids. CDR3 loop: CASSAMGVTNTGELFF. The CDR3 DNA reads TGTGCCAGCAGTGCGATGGGGGTTACTAACACCGGGGAGCTGTTTTTT.

This clone was seen only a few times. V is TRBV6-1 and J is TRBJ1-5; D perhaps matches TRBD1 (5 bases). The CDR3 covers 14 residues. Looked up from germline, CDR1 is MNHNS and CDR2 is SASEGT. V dropped 8 bases and J dropped 4 bases, with 15 bases sitting between them. The CDR3 spells CASQVRDYNQPQHF. CDR3 DNA sequence: TGTGCCAGCCAAGTGCGGGACTATAATCAGCCCCAGCATTTT.

This rearrangement joins TRBV29-1 to TRBJ1-3; D remains ambiguous. The CDR3 covers 14 residues. V lost 7 bases to trimming and J lost 0 bases, with 13 bases between them. CDR1 and CDR2 from the germline V gene are SQVTM and ANQGSEA. In DNA, the CDR3 is TGCAGCGCCCGCTTTGTCGGCTCTGGAAACACCATATATTTT. Protein product: CSARFVGSGNTIYF. The complete variable domain, with remaining parts taken from reference TRBV29-1 and TRBJ1-3, reads SAVISQKPSRDICQRGTSLTIQCQVDSQVTMMFWYRQQPGQSLTLIATANQGSEATYESGFVIDKFPISRPNLTFSTLTVSNMSPEDSSIYLCSARFVGSGNTIYFGEGSWLTVV.

This clone was recorded once. The chain uses TRBV4-3 and TRBJ1-1; D call uncertain. Germline V gene sequence: CDR1 LGHNA, CDR2 YSLEER. V was pared by 0 bases and J by 1 base, with 6 bases between. This CDR3 region has 14 residues. CDR3 coding DNA: TGCGCCAGCAGCCAAGACGCGGGGAACACTGAAGCTTTCTTT. As protein: CASSQDAGNTEAFF.

This clone came up once. The gene calls are TRBV5-6 and TRBJ1-2; D is perhaps TRBD1 (6 bases). Germline V gene sequence: CDR1 SGHDT, CDR2 YYEEEE. The CDR3 is 16 residues long. Trimming cost V 4 bases and J 0 bases, with 16 bases left between them. CDR3 sequence reads: CASSRRPGETNYGYTF. The DNA of the CDR3 is TGTGCCAGCAGCCGGAGGCCAGGGGAAACTAACTATGGCTACACCTTC.

This chain links TRBV7-3 with TRBJ1-1; perhaps TRBD1 as D (5 bases). V was clipped by 1 base and J by 5 bases, with 11 bases between them. The CDR3 covers 14 residues. Germline lookup yields CDR1 SGHTA and CDR2 FQGTGA. The CDR3 protein is CASSLMGPETEAFF. The CDR3 nucleotides read TGTGCCAGCAGCTTAATGGGACCGGAGACTGAAGCTTTCTTT.

The table lists this clone with a few counts. The rearrangement joins TRBV10-1 to TRBJ2-5; TRBD1 is a possible D gene (5 bases). V was clipped by 11 bases and J by 5 bases, with 24 bases between them. Germline CDR1 WNHNN, CDR2 SYGVQD (reference sequence). The CDR3 runs 15 residues. The DNA of the CDR3 is TGCGCCGGGGCCACAAGGGAACAAATTGGGGAGACCCAGTACTTC. Its protein product is CAGATREQIGETQYF.

The V call is TRBV7-8, the J call TRBJ1-5; D unresolved. Trimming cost V 2 bases and J 1 base, with 6 bases left between them. Germline loops: CDR1 SGHVS, CDR2 FQNEAQ. This CDR3 contains 14 residues. CDR3 sequence (DNA): TGTGCCAGCAGCTTACCTGGAAGCAATCAGCCCCAGCATTTT. Amino acids: CASSLPGSNQPQHF.

The V and J genes are TRBV4-1 and TRBJ1-5, with no clear D. Trimming took off 1 base at V and 15 bases at J, with 16 bases between the two ends. The CDR3 runs 13 residues. Per the germline V gene, CDR1 is MGHRA and CDR2 is YSYEKL. The CDR3 sequence: CASSQGPFGPVHF. CDR3 bases: TGCGCCAGCAGCCAAGGTCCCTTTGGACCCGTGCATTTT.

This clone was counted a few times. The chain has TRBV6-5 and TRBJ2-5, with a weak D call TRBD1 (6 bases). The CDR3 is 14 amino acids. Trimming left V 0 bases short and J 5 bases short, with 10 bases between. Germline V lookup: CDR1 MNHEY, CDR2 SVGAGI. The DNA of the CDR3 is TGTGCCAGCAGTTACTCCAGGGGCAAGGAGACCCAGTACTTC. Its translation: CASSYSRGKETQYF.

This clone was observed once. This chain uses TRBV7-9 with TRBJ2-4; TRBD2 is a possible D gene (6 bases). CDR3 length: 16 residues. Trimming removed 1 base at V and 7 bases at J, with 17 bases between. CDR1 and CDR2 from the germline V gene are SEHNR and FQNEAQ (reference sequence). DNA of the CDR3: TGTGCCAGCAGCTTAGAGGAGGGACTGTCGGCCAACATTCAGTACTTC. Protein: CASSLEEGLSANIQYF.

This chain links TRBV7-3 with TRBJ2-1; 8 nucleotides align to TRBD2. This CDR3 region has 17 residues. From germline, CDR1 is SGHTA and CDR2 FQGTGA. V gave up 5 bases and J gave up 6 bases; unmatched junction bases: 15. The CDR3 DNA sequence: TGTGCCAGCAGCCTAAAACCATTGTGGACTAGCCTCAATGAGCAGTTCTTC. This encodes CASSLKPLWTSLNEQFF. The entire variable domain, with the rest obtained from reference TRBV7-3 and TRBJ2-1, is as follows: GAGVSQTPSNKVTEKGKYVELRCDPISGHTALYWYRQSLGQGPEFLIYFQGTGAADDSGLPNDRFFAVRPEGSVSTLKIQRTERGDSAVYLCASSLKPLWTSLNEQFFGPGTRLTVL.

The chain couples TRBV10-3 to TRBJ1-2, with TRBD1 matching over 7 bases. CDR3 length: 15 residues. V lost 11 bases and J lost 4; bases outside the gene matches: 16. The germline V gene encodes CDR1 ENHRY and CDR2 SYGVKD. Here the CDR3 DNA reads TGTGCCGCACTAAGAGAGGCAGGGGGTCTCTATGGCTACACCTTC. This codes for CAALREAGGLYGYTF.

The rearrangement links TRBV29-1 to TRBJ1-2, with 7 bases identical to TRBD1. The CDR3 covers 16 residues. The V segment lost 1 base and the J segment 3 bases; nucleotides outside the gene matches: 11. CDR1 is SQVTM, CDR2 ANQGSEA, per germline. The CDR3 here is CSVEAQLRQGDYGYTF. The CDR3 bases are TGCAGCGTTGAAGCTCAGTTGAGACAGGGTGACTATGGCTACACCTTC.

A few counts support this clone. This chain joins TRBV19 and TRBJ1-2; D not resolved. Trimming pared 7 bases from V and 0 bases from J, leaving 15 bases between. Germline-derived CDR1 and CDR2 are LNHDA and SQIVND (reference sequence). The CDR3 runs 15 residues. In DNA form, the CDR3 reads TGTGCCAGTAAGATAACGCACGTGCCTAACTATGGCTACACCTTC. This encodes CASKITHVPNYGYTF.

This clone has a handful of counts. The chain combines TRBV10-3 with TRBJ1-5, with 8 bases identical to TRBD1. CDR1 is ENHRY and CDR2 is SYGVKD in the germline V gene. The CDR3 has 15 residues. Germline trimming cut 0 bases from V and 2 bases from J; bases unmatched to any gene: 0. CDR3: CAISESGQGNQPQHF. CDR3 DNA sequence: TGTGCCATCAGTGAGTCGGGACAGGGCAATCAGCCCCAGCATTTT.